This TCR beta chain originates from a study of CD8 T cells in ankylosing spondylitis. Findings and caveats of the study: The clones that were linked to disease were reported to be significantly enriched in matched synovial fluid samples from ankylosing spondylitis patients.

This CDR3 contains 15 residues. Germline CDR1 and CDR2: SGHKS and YYEKEE (reference sequence). J lost 5 bases, V lost 4 bases, and 9 bases had no gene match. Libraries for TCR beta were made by quantitative 5'-RACE with molecular barcodes. From the 5' RACE reads, TCRdb called clonotypes with MiXCR, one entry per CDR3 protein. The table includes 270,000 or so distinct CDR3 sequences, about 18% detected once. To note about this clonotype: Its antigen is unknown.

The rearrangement joins TRBV5-5 to TRBJ2-3; 8 bases match TRBD2. The receptor's source is a male donor with ankylosing spondylitis or in good health (not recorded which). Sequenced input: blood, either unsorted or a sorted T cell fraction (not recorded which). This CDR3 is CASSLEAGVVDTQYF. The CDR3 bases are TGTGCCAGCAGCCTAGAAGCGGGAGTGGTAGATACGCAGTATTTT.